What follows is one T cell receptor beta chain and its context. Its cognate antigen has yet to be identified. No base-level quality is on record; no much larger clone is a single base apart. Sequences SNHLY (CDR1) and FYNNEI (CDR2) are obtained from the germline V gene. The CDR3 measures 15 amino acids from cysteine to phenylalanine. The DNA shown is the 45-base CDR3, in frame from base 1. V is trimmed back by 4 bases and J by 6 bases, and the junction contains 5 bases that no gene match accounts for. The sample originates from a study of cytotoxic CD8 clonotypes in ibrutinib-treated CLL (dated by TCRdb to 2020 to 2022). The study in broad terms: The cohort had about a dozen relapsed/refractory and under 16 treatment-naive patients; 17 to 18 were IGHV unmutated. Of the roughly 86 people in the trial, about 25 had longitudinal samples available. Partial responses were observed in about 24 patients and complete responses in 2; after a median follow-up of 68 months, remission was maintained in some 14 patients and progression was observed in approximately twelve. Response samples were obtained after a median of approximately eleven months of treatment, with a range of about 6 to 40 months. All remission and progressive disease samples were collected while patients were still receiving ibrutinib. On average, each sample had hundreds of thousands of productive templates and approximately 85,000 productive rearrangements. Cryopreserved peripheral blood mononuclear cells were obtained before treatment, at response, and at either sustained remission or disease progression.

A MiSeq instrument was used for deep resolution sequencing, which targeted depths ranging from 1 in 1 million up to 1 in 200,000 T cells, with coverage averaging 10x for each clonotype. TCR beta libraries were generated with the immunoSEQ hsTCRB Kit. Concerning the study's data processing: ImmunoSEQ Data Assistant and ImmunoSEQ Analyzer were used for data analysis, and V, D and J genes were assigned according to IMGT definitions. Clonality, with values ranging from 0 to 1, was calculated as one minus the normalized Shannon entropy of productive rearrangement frequencies. Only overrepresented clonotypes making up at least 0.05% of the repertoire of each patient were included in the public clonotype analysis. Repertoires from about a dozen age-matched healthy donors in immuneACCESS were used as clonality controls. Entries here come from immuneACCESS through TCRdb and include only in-frame sequences with V and J called. Some clones fail to appear in such tables; in the studies checked, an unresolved V gene covers under half of the shortfall, and the cause of the remainder is unknown. V and J calls and clone size are copied from that table; D and trimming were computed from the DNA. The sample records roughly 250,000 clones, roughly 70% of which are singletons. The top ten hold 15% of the sample.

What the work shows at the level of the full study, not this receptor alone: At ibrutinib response clonality went up, during sustained remission it held steady, and at progression it dropped back toward baseline. Public clonotypes were found to be uncommon and were observed to contract or remain stable during treatment; the increase in clonality was shown to reflect expansion of private clonotypes at ibrutinib response. At baseline, clonality was higher than in age-matched healthy donors and showed a strong correlation with circulating CD8+ T-cell counts. Sustained-remission and progressing patients did not have matched sampling times, and lymph node repertoires were not examined.

The meaning of the sample's time point label: approximately 2 years on ibrutinib. For TCR beta library preparation, 1.5 to 2.5 micrograms of genomic DNA were extracted from the cryopreserved PBMCs. Longitudinal blood samples from CLL patients on ibrutinib monotherapy were analyzed using high-throughput TCR beta sequencing. The patients took part in an open-label, single-center phase 2 trial of ibrutinib monotherapy. This receptor was obtained from a human donor with chronic lymphocytic leukemia. The chain was built from TRBV2 and TRBJ2-3, and 12 junctional nucleotides match TRBD2. Source: PBMCs, taken after 24 months of ibrutinib treatment. The DNA sequence is given as TGTGCCAGCAGTGGACTAGCGGGAGACACGGATACGCAGTATTTT. Translated, this gives CASSGLAGDTDTQYF.